This TCR beta chain stems from a study of shared clonotypes between healthy human individuals. General study results and limits: The generation probabilities recorded for non-shared clonotypes fell below those of clonotypes shared by all four donors.

Turning to this clone: Its antigen is undetermined.

TCRdb keeps only in-frame clones here, not all; method: immunoSEQ multiplex PCR. The table shows a few million clones, with just under 95% occurring only once. Trimming removed 2 bases at V and 13 bases at J, with 18 bases between. The CDR3 is 14 amino acids. Germline V gene lookup returns CDR1 SGHRS and CDR2 YFSETQ. This receptor was identified in a man younger than 35 in good health. Some clones in this sample may be carry-over from other donors' samples. Sequencing was performed on naive CD4+ T cells from PBMCs. Stated subset: CD45RA+ positively selected. V and J are TRBV5-1 and TRBJ1-4; unclear D gene. The CDR3 here is CASSLDADSTSLFF. CDR3 coding DNA: TGCGCCAGCAGCTTAGATGCGGATAGTACTTCACTGTTTTTT.